This is a list of T cell receptor beta chains from one sample in a study of T cell responses to AZD1222 COVID-19 vaccine. TCRdb's table, derived via immunoSEQ multiplex PCR, lists solely in-frame clones and lacks some. Its listing shows about 140,000 clones. The sequenced sample was peripheral blood. The source is an adult in good health. Both conserved end residues are trimmed from each CDR3. The D gene is left open where the match is weak.

TRBV19,TRBJ2-2,.,ASAGRGFGELF
TRBV5-4,TRBJ1-2,.,ASSLERGHGYT
TRBV5-8,TRBJ1-2,.,ASSLGAELTNYGYT
TRBV12-3/TRBV12-4,TRBJ2-2,.,ASSFYPTGELF
TRBV12-3/TRBV12-4,TRBJ2-7,.,ASTVGRRYEQY
TRBV19,TRBJ1-3,.,ASSRGPPGNTIY
TRBV19,TRBJ2-2,TRBD1,ASNTGATGELF
TRBV28,TRBJ1-5,.,ASSPGQSNQPQH
TRBV6-2/TRBV6-3,TRBJ2-2,.,ASSYDAANTGELF
TRBV3-1/TRBV3-2,TRBJ2-6,.,ASSQAVPGANVLT
TRBV5-6,TRBJ1-2,TRBD1,ASSPGTGGAFT
TRBV2,TRBJ1-3,.,ASSEYRSSGNTIY
TRBV7-9,TRBJ1-4,.,ASSTTGLGTNEKLF
TRBV6-1,TRBJ2-5,.,ASSEGRSLTQY
TRBV7-2,TRBJ2-2,TRBD2,ASSLEGRVKGRELF
TRBV18,TRBJ1-2,TRBD1,ASSPPGQGRAYGYT
TRBV28,TRBJ2-1,.,ASSRWGLSSYNEQF
TRBV12-5,TRBJ2-1,TRBD2,ASGPGLAGNNEQF
TRBV30,TRBJ1-5,.,AWRPRGMTGPQH
TRBV4-1,TRBJ1-1,.,ASSQAVRVNTEAF
TRBV4-1,TRBJ1-1,.,ASSQDIKNTEAF
TRBV6-1,TRBJ2-7,TRBD1,ASSGRDRGLSYEQY
TRBV29-1,TRBJ1-2,.,SVEGVRGASGYT
TRBV5-6,TRBJ2-1,.,ASSLDRYNEQF
TRBV6-2/TRBV6-3,TRBJ1-1,.,ASSYQPSGTEAF
TRBV7-2,TRBJ2-7,.,ASTFTGGSYEQY
TRBV5-5,TRBJ1-2,TRBD1,ASSTQTGSFYGYT
TRBV4-2,TRBJ2-3,TRBD2,ASSQEFTSGGTDTQY
TRBV28,TRBJ1-6,.,ASSPFSNSPLH
TRBV5-4,TRBJ1-4,.,ASSLDPGASEKLF
TRBV27,TRBJ2-1,TRBD2,ASSPTYSGGPF
TRBV10-1,TRBJ2-3,TRBD1,ASSESIQGAGDTQY
TRBV29-1,TRBJ2-5,TRBD2,SVEPPGGPETQY
TRBV10-3,TRBJ2-1,TRBD1,AISEPTGGDRGSYNEQF